This T cell receptor (beta chain) was observed in a study of identical twins. TCRdb recomputed calls from the 5' RACE reads with MiXCR, one row per CDR3 protein. The top ten clones hold roughly 3.2% of a sample with some 560,000 distinct CDR3 sequences, roughly 9.9% of them seen once. There are 11 residues in the CDR3. V gave up 5 bases and J gave up 3 bases, with 5 bases separating them. This clonotype showed up many times. The same specimen was also included in a second study, on yellow fever vaccine responses in identical twins.

The clonotype comes from a woman under 30 in good health. The V and J genes are TRBV12-3 or TRBV12-4 and TRBJ2-7; D is ambiguous. The sample consisted of PBMCs. CDR3 sequence: CASSQFYEQYF. CDR3 in DNA: TGTGCCAGCAGTCAATTCTACGAGCAGTACTTC.